This TCR beta chain came from a study of T cell responses to AZD1222 COVID-19 vaccine. Findings of the study overall: Seropositive AZD1222 recipients at baseline numbered only five or six. It should be noted that donors were predominantly white British and more often female, and clonal diversity was possibly underestimated. Two AZD1222 doses significantly raised spike-specific TCR breadth and depth over controls.

Worth noting for this clone: What it binds is not known.

V gave up 4 bases and J gave up 1 base; unmatched junction bases: 10. The CDR3 loop spans 16 amino acids. Germline CDR1 is SGHDT and CDR2 is YYEEEE. The method was immunoSEQ multiplex PCR; TCRdb's version includes in-frame clones alone and lacks a portion of them. The sample shows roughly 150,000 clones, approximately 91% of them seen only once. Sample: peripheral blood, taken on day 0 of AZD1222 vaccination. J is TRBJ1-1 and V is TRBV5-6; 7 bases are a match to TRBD1. The sequence was collected from an adult in good health. In nucleotides, the CDR3 is TGTGCCAGCAGCCAAGGGACAGCGCTTACGAACACTGAAGCTTTCTTT. Translation gives CASSQGTALTNTEAFF.